The 22 T cell receptor beta chains below come from one sample, sequenced in a study of human T cells and chemical hapten exposure. TCRdb re-analysed the RACE reads in MiXCR, keeping a single row per CDR3 protein. Counted here are tens of thousands of distinct CDR3 sequences, roughly 5% occurring once; the ten biggest clones make up 9.5% to 15%. Time point denoted: healthy volunteer bleed at 6 weeks. The template was total RNA from unfractionated whole blood. The sample was whole blood. The receptors shown here come from a human donor in good health. Some clones in this sample may be carry-over from other donors' samples.

This clonotype is medium-sized. The chain has TRBV7-2 and TRBJ2-5; TRBD1 aligns across 7 bases. The CDR3 spans 14 residues. Germline CDR1 and CDR2: SGHTA and FQGNSA. V shed 5 bases, J shed 3 bases, and the junction held 6 bases outside the gene matches. CDR3 sequence: CASSTGTAKETQYF. The CDR3, as DNA: TGTGCCAGCAGCACCGGGACAGCAAAAGAGACCCAGTACTTC. The complete variable domain, with remaining parts taken from reference TRBV7-2 and TRBJ2-5, reads GAGVSQSPSNKVTEKGKDVELRCDPISGHTALYWYRQSLGQGLEFLIYFQGNSAPDKSGLPSDRFSAERTGGSVSTLTIQRTQQEDSAVYLCASSTGTAKETQYFGPGTRLLVL.

This clonotype was counted many times. This rearrangement joins TRBV7-2 to TRBJ2-7; 14 bases map to TRBD2. Germline loops: CDR1 SGHTA, CDR2 FQGNSA. The CDR3 loop spans 15 amino acids. V shed 4 bases and J 4 bases; nucleotides not matched to a gene: 3. The CDR3 loop is CASSSRTSGRYEQYF. In DNA, the CDR3 is TGTGCCAGCAGCTCTCGGACTAGCGGGAGGTACGAGCAGTACTTC. The whole variable domain, remainder taken from reference TRBV7-2 and TRBJ2-7, is GAGVSQSPSNKVTEKGKDVELRCDPISGHTALYWYRQSLGQGLEFLIYFQGNSAPDKSGLPSDRFSAERTGGSVSTLTIQRTQQEDSAVYLCASSSRTSGRYEQYFGPGTRLTVT.

In its sample, this clonotype was seen a few times. The chain recombines TRBV6-5 with TRBJ1-1; D ambiguous. This CDR3 is built from 14 residues. V was trimmed by 6 bases and J by 6 bases, leaving 17 bases between them. Germline CDR1 is MNHEY and CDR2 is SVGAGI. The CDR3 DNA is TGTGCCAGCAGACCCGACCGCTTTCGTCCTGAAGCTTTCTTT. Translated: CASRPDRFRPEAFF.

Notes on this clonotype: A much bigger clone sits one base away, suggesting this may be a read error. V gene TRBV7-8 combines with J gene TRBJ1-2; D not resolved. The CDR3 has 13 amino acids. Trimming shortened V by 2 bases and J by 0 bases, and 4 bases separated the two germline ends. Germline values: CDR1 SGHVS, CDR2 FQNEAQ. The CDR3 DNA is TGTGCCAGCAGCTTATCCCCTAACTATGGCTACACCTTC. Residues: CASSLSPNYGYTF.

This clonotype was detected ten times or more. This chain links TRBV2 with TRBJ2-3; a possible D gene is TRBD1 (6 bases). V lost 6 bases, J lost 5 bases, and 12 bases lay in between. This CDR3 is 13 amino acids long. Germline V gene data show CDR1 as SNHLY and CDR2 as FYNNEI. The CDR3 here is CASRLQGKDTQYF. DNA for the CDR3: TGTGCCAGCAGGCTTCAGGGGAAAGATACGCAGTATTTT.

This clonotype was counted at least ten times. As DNA, the CDR3 is TGTGCCAGCAGTGAGCTCGTAGCGGGAGGGCTAGATACGCAGTATTTT. Translated: CASSELVAGGLDTQYF. This chain connects TRBV6-1 to TRBJ2-3; 11 bases line up with TRBD2. V was pared by 3 bases and J by 5 bases, with 7 bases of the junction left unmatched. The CDR3 consists of 16 residues. Per the germline V gene, CDR1 is MNHNS and CDR2 is SASEGT.

This clonotype was detected many times. This CDR3 is CASRPAGGGFYEQYF. The CDR3 nucleotides are TGTGCCAGCAGACCCGCGGGGGGGGGTTTCTACGAGCAGTACTTC. The chain has TRBV12-3 or TRBV12-4 and TRBJ2-7, with 9 bases identical to TRBD2. Trimming took 6 bases from V and 3 from J; bases not matched to a gene: 9. The CDR3 spans 15 residues.

This clonotype was detected ten times or more. The chain couples TRBV5-6 to TRBJ2-7; D may match TRBD1 or TRBD2 (5 bases each). CDR3 size: 14 residues. Germline CDR1 is SGHDT and CDR2 is YYEEEE. The V end lost 3 bases, the J end lost 3 bases, and 13 bases lay between the germline ends. CDR3 protein: CASSWDRDLYEQYF. The CDR3 nucleotides are TGTGCCAGCAGCTGGGACCGGGACCTCTACGAGCAGTACTTC.

This clonotype was counted only a few times. J is TRBJ1-5 and V is TRBV30, with a possible D match to TRBD1 (6 bases). Germline lookup yields CDR1 GTSNPN and CDR2 SVGIG (reference sequence). Trimming stripped 0 bases from V and 6 bases from J, with 18 bases between. The CDR3 contains 16 residues. CDR3 sequence: CAWSVQGRPFGQPQHF. As DNA, the CDR3 is TGTGCCTGGAGTGTTCAGGGGCGGCCCTTCGGTCAGCCCCAGCATTTT.

There are many counts of this clonotype. The chain employs TRBV4-2 and TRBJ2-5; D not certain. This CDR3 spans 13 amino acids. V was pared by 0 bases and J by 6 bases, with 8 bases between. Germline lookup yields CDR1 LGHNA and CDR2 YNFKEQ. The CDR3 DNA is TGTGCCAGCAGCCAAGAGACCTCGCAGACCCAGTACTTC. Translated, it gives CASSQETSQTQYF.

The chain has TRBV28 and TRBJ1-2, with TRBD1 matching over 7 bases. Germline V gives CDR1 MDHEN, CDR2 SYDVKM. The CDR3 spans 12 residues. The J segment lost 4 bases and the V segment lost 6 bases, leaving 2 bases of the junction unmatched. CDR3 nucleotide sequence: TGTGCCAGCAGGGGACAGACCTATGGCTACACCTTC. This sequence encodes CASRGQTYGYTF.

This clonotype was found many times. The V gene is TRBV5-6, the J gene TRBJ1-6, with D possibly TRBD1 on 5 matching bases. The V gene's germline CDR1 is SGHDT and CDR2 YYEEEE. V dropped 4 bases and J dropped 4 bases, with 9 bases sitting between them. The CDR3 contains 14 residues. CDR3 protein: CASSPDSYNSPLHF. The CDR3 coding sequence is TGTGCCAGCAGCCCTGACAGTTATAATTCACCCCTCCACTTT.

This clonotype was seen many times. V usage is TRBV7-8 and J usage is TRBJ2-7; D is unresolved. The CDR3 runs to 14 residues. CDR1 SGHVS and CDR2 FQNEAQ come from the germline V gene. V gave up 1 base and J gave up 3 bases, with 10 bases separating them. The CDR3 DNA follows: TGTGCCAGCAGCTTAGTGTTGTCTGGCTACGAGCAGTACTTC. This codes for CASSLVLSGYEQYF.

This clonotype has a count of ten or more. The chain joins TRBV20-1 to TRBJ1-2; D call uncertain. The CDR3 is made up of 15 amino acids. Germline-derived CDR1 and CDR2 are DFQATT and SNEGSKA (reference sequence). Between the trimmed V and J ends, which lost 0 bases and 5 bases, there was a span of 16 bases. CDR3 sequence: CSARDLGSGLYGYTF. The CDR3 DNA is TGCAGTGCTAGAGATCTGGGCAGCGGACTATATGGCTACACCTTC.

This clonotype showed up many times. The rearrangement joins TRBV14 to TRBJ2-1; D is uncertain. Trimming took off 1 base at V and 8 bases at J, with 9 bases between the two ends. Germline loops: CDR1 SGHDN, CDR2 FVKESK. The CDR3 is 13 amino acids. The CDR3 region is CASSQGSPHEQFF. CDR3 DNA sequence: TGTGCCAGCAGCCAAGGGTCGCCACATGAGCAGTTCTTC. Full variable domain (outside the CDR3, taken from reference TRBV14 and TRBJ2-1): EAGVTQFPSHSVIEKGQTVTLRCDPISGHDNLYWYRRVMGKEIKFLLHFVKESKQDESGMPNNRFLAERTGGTYSTLKVQPAELEDSGVYFCASSQGSPHEQFFGPGTRLTVL.

With respect to this clonotype: A much more abundant neighbour one base away suggests this may be a read error. The gene calls are TRBV9 and TRBJ2-7; 12 bases are a match to TRBD2. The germline V gene has CDR1 SGDLS and CDR2 YYNGEE. The CDR3 length is 13 residues. The CDR3 reads CTSSLTSGSEQYF. Here the CDR3 DNA reads TGTACCAGCAGCTTGACTAGCGGGAGCGAGCAGTACTTC.

The table lists this clonotype with many counts. The rearrangement uses TRBV30 and TRBJ1-6; 7 bases are a match to TRBD1. This CDR3 spans 15 amino acids. The germline gives CDR1 GTSNPN, CDR2 SVGIG (reference sequence). V was clipped by 1 base and J by 7 bases; unmatched bases: 7. CDR3 DNA: TGTGCCTGGAGTGCTCTGACAGGGCAAAATTCACCCCTCCACTTT. Translated: CAWSALTGQNSPLHF.

This clonotype was seen repeatedly, ten times or more. This rearrangement joins TRBV28 to TRBJ1-4; D unclear. Germline V gene sequence: CDR1 MDHEN, CDR2 SYDVKM. The CDR3 length is 11 residues. Trimming removed 5 bases from V and 7 bases from J, with 5 bases in between. DNA of the CDR3: TGTGCCAGCAGTCCACGTGAAAAACTGTTTTTT. It is translated as CASSPREKLFF. The full variable domain, its missing parts supplied by reference TRBV28 and TRBJ1-4, is DVKVTQSSRYLVKRTGEKVFLECVQDMDHENMFWYRQDPGLGLRLIYFSYDVKMKEKGDIPEGYSVSREKKERFSLILESASTNQTSMYLCASSPREKLFFGSGTQLSVL.

The V call is TRBV12-3 or TRBV12-4, the J call TRBJ2-1; perhaps TRBD1 as D (6 bases). V was clipped by 2 bases and J by 8 bases, with 10 bases between them. The CDR3 is 13 residues long. The CDR3 DNA reads TGTGCCAGCAGTTTATCAGGGGTTGATGAGCAGTTCTTC. Encoded protein: CASSLSGVDEQFF.

A remark on this clonotype: Since a much larger clone is just one base distant, this may be a read error. The gene calls are TRBV3-1 and TRBJ2-3; possibly TRBD1 or TRBD2 for D (6 bases each). Germline V gene sequence: CDR1 LGHDT, CDR2 YNNKEL (reference sequence). The V gene lost 1 base and the J gene lost 4 bases, with 12 bases spanning the gap. The CDR3 runs to 15 residues. As DNA, the CDR3 is TGTGCCAGCAGCCAAGGGACAGCGGGCCCAGATACGCAGTATTTT. This codes for CASSQGTAGPDTQYF.

This clonotype was found many times. This rearrangement joins TRBV28 to TRBJ2-1, with D possibly TRBD2 on 5 matching bases. CDR1 is MDHEN, CDR2 SYDVKM, per germline. The CDR3 is 16 amino acids. The germline V and J ends were trimmed by 4 bases and 0 bases, with 13 bases remaining between them. CDR3 region: CASSSQRWYSYNEQFF. CDR3 DNA sequence: TGTGCCAGCAGTTCTCAGCGGTGGTACTCCTACAATGAGCAGTTCTTC. The whole variable domain, remainder taken from reference TRBV28 and TRBJ2-1, is DVKVTQSSRYLVKRTGEKVFLECVQDMDHENMFWYRQDPGLGLRLIYFSYDVKMKEKGDIPEGYSVSREKKERFSLILESASTNQTSMYLCASSSQRWYSYNEQFFGPGTRLTVL.

V gene TRBV20-1 combines with J gene TRBJ2-7, with D possibly matching TRBD1 (6 bases). The V end lost 1 base, the J end lost 7 bases, and 14 bases lay between the germline ends. The germline gives CDR1 DFQATT, CDR2 SNEGSKA (reference sequence). CDR3 length: 13 residues. Here the CDR3 reads CSARAGDLREQYF. The CDR3 nucleotides read TGCAGTGCTAGAGCAGGGGACCTCAGGGAGCAGTACTTC.